This TCR beta chain was sequenced during a study of T cell responses to AZD1222 COVID-19 vaccine. Overall study results and limits: Elevations in Spike-specific TCR breadth and depth followed administration of two AZD1222 doses. At 160-218 and 743-854, vaccine-associated CD4 TCRs were dominant, and they spanned spike. Recipients of AZD1222 seropositive at baseline numbered only five or six.

The sample holds a few counts of this clone. The antigen remains undetermined. The repertoire was sequenced with immunoSEQ multiplex PCR; TCRdb's copy has only in-frame clones and lacks some. The profile shows around 150,000 clones, about 93% of them singletons. Germline V gene lookup returns CDR1 SGHAT and CDR2 FQNNGV. V was cut by 4 bases and J by 5 bases, with 15 bases left in between. The CDR3 totals 14 residues. V is TRBV11-2 and J is TRBJ2-7; tentatively, D is TRBD2 (5 bases). This sequence was found in an adult who received the AZD1222 COVID-19 vaccine. Sequencing was performed on peripheral blood, taken 28 days after the second AZD1222 dose. This CDR3 is CASSSAGSSHEQYF. The CDR3 bases are TGTGCCAGCAGCTCCGCGGGTTCTTCCCACGAGCAGTACTTC.